These T cell receptor beta chains were read from a single sample in a study of identical twins. From the 5' RACE reads, TCRdb called clonotypes with MiXCR, one entry per CDR3 protein. The sample consists of some 500,000 distinct CDR3 sequences, 9.6% of them appearing once. Another study also made use of these data, one on yellow fever vaccine responses in identical twins.

The sample was PBMCs. All receptors derive from a young woman in good health. Each CDR3 is given with its conserved first and last residue. A D gene is named only where the DNA matches it firmly. The size field is filled for only some rows; it gives once, few, many or a size class.

J gene,D gene,V gene,clone size,CDR3 protein,CDR3 DNA
TRBJ2-7,NA,TRBV5-1,many,CASSLDGVDEQYF,TGCGCCAGCAGCTTGGATGGGGTTGACGAGCAGTACTTC
TRBJ2-5,NA,TRBV10-3,few,CAISESLTGSGETQYF,TGTGCCATCAGTGAGTCCCTAACAGGATCGGGGGAGACCCAGTACTTC
TRBJ1-1,NA,TRBV21-1,many,CASSIGGANTEAFF,TGTGCCAGCAGCATAGGAGGGGCGAACACTGAAGCTTTCTTT
TRBJ2-2,NA,TRBV24-1,NA,CATSDFPGNTGELFF,TGTGCCACCAGTGATTTCCCTGGGAACACCGGGGAGCTGTTTTTT
TRBJ2-2,NA,TRBV7-9,few,CASSLNRETGELFF,TGTGCCAGCAGCTTAAACAGGGAGACCGGGGAGCTGTTTTTT
TRBJ2-5,NA,TRBV28,many,CASSSNTGLQTQYF,TGTGCCAGCAGTTCCAATACAGGGCTTCAGACCCAGTACTTC
TRBJ2-3,TRBD1,TRBV10-3,many,CAISSGKTGGITDTQYF,TGTGCCATCTCCTCCGGGAAGACAGGGGGCATCACAGATACGCAGTATTTT
TRBJ2-1,TRBD2,TRBV20-1,many,CSASPWSGSYNEQFF,TGCAGTGCTAGCCCTTGGAGCGGGAGCTACAATGAGCAGTTCTTC
TRBJ2-2,NA,TRBV18,many,CASSRIQVENTGELFF,TGTGCCAGCTCACGGATACAGGTGGAAAACACCGGGGAGCTGTTTTTT
TRBJ2-3,TRBD1,TRBV7-9,many,CASSSGQGTQYF,TGTGCCAGCAGCTCGGGACAGGGGACGCAGTATTTT
TRBJ2-1,TRBD2,TRBV11-2,NA,CASSLGSLAGALSSYNEQFF,TGTGCCAGCAGCTTAGGATCTCTAGCGGGGGCCCTTAGCTCCTACAATGAGCAGTTCTTC
TRBJ1-1,NA,TRBV10-2,NA,CARGREFEAFF,TGCGCCAGGGGGCGAGAATTTGAAGCTTTCTTT
TRBJ2-3,NA,TRBV4-1,NA,CASSRSGRTDTQYF,TGCGCCAGCAGCCGTTCCGGGCGCACAGATACGCAGTATTTT
TRBJ2-5,TRBD2,TRBV5-1,NA,CASRPPGLAGGETQYF,TGCGCCAGCCGACCCCCGGGACTAGCGGGAGGAGAGACCCAGTACTTC
TRBJ2-5,NA,TRBV25-1,many,CASSEFGNQETQYF,TGTGCCAGCAGTGAATTCGGCAACCAAGAGACCCAGTACTTC
TRBJ2-1,NA,TRBV18,once,CASSPLGGQFGAYNEQFF,TGTGCCAGCTCACCACTGGGAGGCCAATTTGGGGCCTACAATGAGCAGTTCTTC
TRBJ2-7,NA,TRBV7-2,few,CASSLGASQAYEQYF,TGTGCCAGCAGCTTAGGTGCTAGCCAAGCTTACGAGCAGTACTTC
TRBJ2-7,NA,TRBV30,NA,CAWSVPGLSYEQYF,TGTGCCTGGAGTGTACCGGGACTCTCCTACGAGCAGTACTTC
TRBJ1-3,NA,TRBV28,few,CASSLGKRGNTIYF,TGTGCCAGCAGTTTGGGGAAGCGGGGAAACACCATATATTTT
TRBJ2-6,NA,TRBV20-1,few,CSASYGVWANVLTF,TGCAGTGCTAGTTATGGGGTCTGGGCCAACGTCCTGACTTTC
TRBJ2-3,NA,TRBV11-2,NA,CASSRGGGLSTDTQYF,TGTGCCAGCAGTAGGGGTGGGGGGCTGAGCACAGATACGCAGTATTTT
TRBJ2-1,TRBD2,TRBV7-6,NA,CASSLTGGTYNEQFF,TGTGCCAGCAGCTTAACGGGAGGGACCTACAATGAGCAGTTCTTC
TRBJ2-7,TRBD1,TRBV7-2,NA,CASSLAARGYEQYF,TGTGCCAGCAGCTTAGCTGCCAGGGGGTACGAGCAGTACTTC
TRBJ2-7,NA,TRBV18,NA,CASSVLPGIDEQYF,TGTGCCAGCTCGGTTCTCCCTGGGATCGACGAGCAGTACTTC
TRBJ2-3,TRBD1,TRBV6-2/TRBV6-3,NA,CASSSTRTGLSQDTQYF,TGTGCCAGCAGTTCCACTCGGACAGGCTTATCCCAAGATACGCAGTATTTT
TRBJ2-7,NA,TRBV12-3/TRBV12-4,few,CASRENPGYEQYF,TGTGCCAGCAGAGAAAACCCGGGCTACGAGCAGTACTTC